This T cell receptor (beta chain) is drawn from a study of blood T cell repertoires in COVID-19. Study details: The samples span acute and convalescent COVID-19 from the United States, Italy and Spain.

The CDR3 contains 14 residues. Germline-derived CDR1 and CDR2 are SNHLY and FYNNEI. The trim removed 2 bases at V and 10 bases at J, leaving 5 bases unmatched. In the original processing: Estimated nucleated cell counts came from reference gene primer amplification. Repertoires were generated with immunoSEQ multiplex PCR, while TCRdb's copy carries only in-frame clones and drops some. V and J calls and clone size are as listed in that table; D and trimming were resolved from the DNA. The table lists more than 300,000 clones, 80% to 85% of them singletons. Donors in Cohort 3 counted as recovered after two negative PCRs, clearance, or symptom resolution.

Material: PBMCs or T cells enriched from blood (not recorded which). The clonotype comes from a woman in her fifties or sixties who had recovered from COVID-19. The V and J genes are TRBV2 and TRBJ1-6; 7 bases agree with TRBD1. In DNA, the CDR3 is TGTGCCAGCAGTGAACAGGGGGTGAGGTCACCCCTCCACTTT. It is translated as CASSEQGVRSPLHF. Supplemented by reference TRBV2 and TRBJ1-6, the full variable domain reads EPEVTQTPSHQVTQMGQEVILRCVPISNHLYFYWYRQILGQKVEFLVSFYNNEISEKSEIFDDQFSVERPDGSNFTLKIRSTKLEDSAMYFCASSEQGVRSPLHFGNGTRLTVT.